This T cell receptor beta chain was retrieved from a study of blood T cell repertoires in COVID-19. Overall study: Acute and convalescent COVID-19 samples came from the United States, Italy and Spain.

Data came from immunoSEQ multiplex PCR; TCRdb stores just in-frame clones and leaves some out. This sample carries 55,000 to 60,000 clones, 76% of them seen once, and the ten largest clones take around 20%. Looked up from germline, CDR1 is WNHNN and CDR2 is SYGVQD (reference sequence). The CDR3 runs to 13 residues. With 6 bases removed from V and 11 bases from J, the gap between germline ends came to 14 bases. Sequencing was performed on peripheral blood. This receptor was obtained from a man aged 45-60 years with active or convalescent COVID-19. The chain recombines TRBV10-1 with TRBJ1-6, with D hard to call. CDR3 coding DNA: TGCGCCAGCAGCGAGCAAGAGAAAACACCCCTCCACTTT. It codes for CASSEQEKTPLHF.